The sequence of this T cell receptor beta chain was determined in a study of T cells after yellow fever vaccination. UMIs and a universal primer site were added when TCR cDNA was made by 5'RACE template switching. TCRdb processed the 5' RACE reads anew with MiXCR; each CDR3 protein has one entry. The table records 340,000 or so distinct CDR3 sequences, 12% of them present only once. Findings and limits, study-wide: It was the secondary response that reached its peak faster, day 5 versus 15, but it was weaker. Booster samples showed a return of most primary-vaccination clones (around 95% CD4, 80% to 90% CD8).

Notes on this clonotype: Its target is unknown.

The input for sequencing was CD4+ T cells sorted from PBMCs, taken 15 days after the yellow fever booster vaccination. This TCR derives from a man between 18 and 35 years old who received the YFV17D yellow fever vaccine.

CDR3 in amino acids: CASSETGALLSGNTIYF. The DNA for the CDR3 is TGTGCCAGCAGTGAGACGGGAGCGCTTCTCTCTGGAAACACCATATATTTT. The chain uses TRBV2 and TRBJ1-3, with no clear D. V was trimmed by 3 bases and J by 0 bases, leaving 15 bases between them. The CDR3 has 17 amino acids. Germline-derived CDR1 and CDR2 are SNHLY and FYNNEI.